The 20 T cell receptor beta chains below come from one sample, sequenced in a study of shared clonotypes between healthy human individuals. TCRdb's table, derived via immunoSEQ multiplex PCR, lists solely in-frame clones and lacks some. This table holds roughly 1 million clones, around 82% found once. Sequencing used memory CD4+ T cells from PBMCs. As to subset: CD45RA-negative fraction. All receptors derive from a man younger than 35 in good health. Some clones in this sample may be carry-over from other donors' samples.

This clone has just one count. The chain employs TRBV4-1 and TRBJ1-1; 7 nucleotides align to TRBD1. The CDR3 is made up of 16 amino acids. Looked up from germline, CDR1 is MGHRA and CDR2 is YSYEKL. Trimming cost V 4 bases and J 1 base; bases outside gene matches: 9. CDR3 DNA sequence: TGCGCCAGCAGCCTGCAGGGGGAATTAACGAACACTGAAGCTTTCTTT. Amino acids: CASSLQGELTNTEAFF.

This chain joins TRBV6-1 and TRBJ1-1; 8 nucleotides match TRBD1. This CDR3 has 17 residues. V lost 1 base and J lost 1; bases outside the gene matches: 8. CDR1 and CDR2 (germline): MNHNS, SASEGT. The CDR3 is CASSEVWGGQANTEAFF. The CDR3 region has the DNA TGTGCCAGCAGTGAAGTTTGGGGGGGACAGGCGAACACTGAAGCTTTCTTT.

The chain recombines TRBV28 with TRBJ1-1, with D possibly being TRBD1 (5 bases). Germline assignment: CDR1 MDHEN and CDR2 SYDVKM. This CDR3 has 15 residues. The germline V and J ends were trimmed by 6 bases and 4 bases, with 18 bases remaining between them. The CDR3 DNA reads as TGTGCCAGCAGCAAAGAGTGGGGGACTCGCACTGAAGCTTTCTTT. Its protein product is CASSKEWGTRTEAFF.

The chain is built from TRBV6-5 and TRBJ1-3; 7 bases line up with TRBD1. The trim removed 6 bases at V and 3 bases at J, leaving 5 bases unmatched. The CDR3 has 14 amino acids. CDR1 is MNHEY, CDR2 SVGAGI, per germline. CDR3 in amino acids: CASSRQGGGNTIYF. The CDR3 nucleotides read TGTGCCAGCAGCCGACAGGGAGGTGGAAACACCATATATTTT.

The chain is built from TRBV7-9 and TRBJ1-2; 7 positions match TRBD1. This CDR3 is built from 16 residues. Germline CDR1 is SEHNR and CDR2 is FQNEAQ (reference sequence). V lost 3 bases to trimming and J lost 4 bases; unmatched junction nucleotides: 11. The CDR3 sequence is CASSLATGYYLYGYTF. The CDR3 nucleotides read TGTGCCAGCAGCTTGGCGACAGGGTACTATCTCTATGGCTACACCTTC.

V usage is TRBV28 and J usage is TRBJ1-3, with D perhaps matching TRBD1 (5 bases). Germline lookup yields CDR1 MDHEN and CDR2 SYDVKM. Trimming pared 5 bases from V and 0 bases from J, leaving 14 bases between. This CDR3 region has 16 residues. CDR3 protein: CASSQGGAASGNTIYF. The CDR3 bases are TGTGCCAGCAGTCAAGGTGGGGCGGCCTCTGGAAACACCATATATTTT.

This clone was detected a few times. The gene calls are TRBV28 and TRBJ2-7; D gene ambiguous. The V and J ends lost 4 bases and 0 bases respectively, with 13 bases between them. Germline-derived CDR1 and CDR2 are MDHEN and SYDVKM. The CDR3 extends over 15 amino acids. The CDR3 here is CASSSVGLSSYEQYF. In nucleotides, the CDR3 is TGTGCCAGCAGTTCGGTTGGGCTGAGCTCCTACGAGCAGTACTTC.

The rearrangement uses TRBV4-2 and TRBJ2-6; possibly TRBD2 for D (5 bases). The CDR3 totals 16 residues. Trimming took off 3 bases at V and 0 bases at J, with 9 bases between the two ends. The germline V gene encodes CDR1 LGHNA and CDR2 YNFKEQ. The CDR3 region is CASSQQAGSGANVLTF. CDR3 bases: TGTGCCAGCAGCCAGCAGGCGGGCTCTGGGGCCAACGTCCTGACTTTC.

The rearrangement links TRBV4-2 to TRBJ2-7; 8 nucleotides agree with TRBD1. Germline CDR1 LGHNA, CDR2 YNFKEQ. V shed 0 bases and J 9 bases; nucleotides not matched to a gene: 10. This CDR3 has 15 amino acids. Written as DNA, the CDR3 is TGTGCCAGCAGCCAAGATCTAGTGACAGGGGCCGGGCAGTACTTC. Translation: CASSQDLVTGAGQYF.

This clone was recorded only once. The CDR3 region is CAWHPLRGNTGELFF. CDR3 sequence (DNA): TGTGCCTGGCACCCGTTGCGGGGAAACACCGGGGAGCTGTTTTTT. The chain couples TRBV30 to TRBJ2-2; the D gene is possibly TRBD2 (6 bases). Trimming shortened V by 5 bases and J by 2 bases, and 15 bases separated the two germline ends. The CDR3 runs to 15 residues. Germline loops: CDR1 GTSNPN, CDR2 SVGIG (reference sequence).

The rearrangement uses TRBV18 and TRBJ2-7, with 11 bases lining up with TRBD1. The CDR3 runs to 14 residues. J lost 7 bases, V lost 7 bases, and 9 bases had no gene match. In germline, CDR1 is KGHSH, CDR2 LQKENI. The CDR3 loop is CASFPGTGGREQYF. For the CDR3, the DNA is TGTGCCAGCTTCCCCGGGACAGGGGGAAGGGAGCAGTACTTC.

This chain links TRBV18 with TRBJ2-5, with TRBD2 matching over 7 bases. J gave up 1 base and V 3 bases, and 2 bases lay outside the gene matches. This CDR3 has 14 residues. Germline CDR1 reads KGHSH; CDR2 reads LQKENI. The CDR3 here is CASSPRTSQETQYF. CDR3 coding DNA: TGTGCCAGCTCACCGCGGACTAGCCAAGAGACCCAGTACTTC.

The rearrangement links TRBV21-1 to TRBJ1-4; the table gives TRBD1 as D, unverified against the DNA. TRBV21-1 counts as a pseudogene. This CDR3 is built from 19 residues. The CDR3: CASSKYSPPTGRLGEKLFF. CDR3 DNA: TGTGCCAGCAGCAAATATTCCCCTCCGACAGGGAGACTCGGTGAAAAACTGTTTTTT.

The chain uses TRBV29-1 and TRBJ1-2; D remains unclear. CDR1 and CDR2 (germline): SQVTM, ANQGSEA. The V end lost 5 bases, the J end lost 6 bases, and 13 bases lay between the germline ends. This CDR3 comprises 12 residues. The CDR3 coding sequence is TGCAGCGTTTCTCCGAGGACGAATGGCTACACCTTC. Translated: CSVSPRTNGYTF.

This clone was observed many times. The chain is built from TRBV2 and TRBJ2-3; tentatively, D is TRBD2 (6 bases). Germline V gene data show CDR1 as SNHLY and CDR2 as FYNNEI. Deletions cut 6 bases from V and 2 bases from J, with 15 bases between. The CDR3 has 15 amino acids. DNA of the CDR3: TGTGCCAGCAGACGGACTACCCTCTCCACAGATACGCAGTATTTT. This sequence encodes CASRRTTLSTDTQYF.

The J gene is TRBJ1-2, the V gene TRBV7-8, with D possibly matching TRBD1 (5 bases). Trimming left V 5 bases short and J 8 bases short, with 15 bases between. The CDR3 has 13 residues. The germline V gene encodes CDR1 SGHVS and CDR2 FQNEAQ. The CDR3 is CASSGSSRVGYTF. Written as DNA, the CDR3 is TGTGCCAGCAGCGGAAGTAGCAGGGTCGGCTACACCTTC.

The chain uses TRBV5-1 and TRBJ1-1; TRBD1 might be the D (5 bases). CDR1 SGHRS and CDR2 YFSETQ come from the germline V gene. Trimming took off 2 bases at V and 6 bases at J, with 11 bases between the two ends. The CDR3 spans 13 residues. The CDR3 loop is CASSLQDAAEAFF. In nucleotides, the CDR3 is TGCGCCAGCAGCTTACAGGATGCAGCTGAAGCTTTCTTT.

As concerns this clone: The junction departs from germline at one end; a sequencing error may be responsible. The chain is built from TRBV18 and TRBJ2-7; TRBD2 matches at 14 bases. The CDR3 is made up of 18 amino acids. CDR1 is KGHSH, CDR2 LQKENI, per germline. This chain's CDR3 is CASSPLGLAGGSSLGQYF. CDR3 bases: TGTGCCAGCTCCCCACTTGGACTAGCGGGAGGTTCTTCTTTGGGACAGTACTTC.

The chain joins TRBV6-5 to TRBJ1-2, with D unresolved. The CDR3 has 12 amino acids. Germline CDR1 MNHEY, CDR2 SVGAGI. The chain's CDR3 is CASGESFYGYTF. The CDR3 DNA follows: TGTGCAAGCGGGGAGAGTTTCTATGGCTACACCTTC.

This clone occurred once. The chain carries TRBV18 and TRBJ2-3; 7 bases fit TRBD1. V was pared by 5 bases and J by 0 bases, with 5 bases of the junction left unmatched. CDR1 is KGHSH and CDR2 is LQKENI in the germline V gene. CDR3 length equals 15 residues. The CDR3 region is CASSSRQGSTDTQYF. As DNA, the CDR3 is TGTGCCAGCTCATCTCGACAGGGTAGCACAGATACGCAGTATTTT. The whole variable domain, remainder taken from reference TRBV18 and TRBJ2-3, is NAGVMQNPRHLVRRRGQEARLRCSPMKGHSHVYWYRQLPEEGLKFMVYLQKENIIDESGMPKERFSAEFPKEGPSILRIQQVVRGDSAAYFCASSSRQGSTDTQYFGPGTRLTVL.